These 12 T cell receptor beta chains came from one sample sequenced in a study of cytomegalovirus exposure and HLA in healthy donors. The study ran its PCR with 60 Vbeta and 13 Jbeta primers. Using immunoSEQ multiplex PCR, the repertoire was profiled, and TCRdb retains in-frame clones only, with some absent. Here the sample spans tens of thousands of clones, 70% being singletons. The sequencing input was PBMCs. The receptors were sampled from a woman in her sixties in good health and CMV-seropositive.

V and J are TRBV27 and TRBJ2-7; 10 nucleotides agree with TRBD2. Germline V gene sequence: CDR1 MNHEY, CDR2 SMNVEV (reference sequence). Unmatched junction bases numbered 7, after V lost 4 bases and J lost 4 bases. CDR3 length equals 15 residues. The CDR3 DNA reads TGTGCCAGCAGTTCGCTGTTAGCGGGGGGTTACGAGCAGTACTTC. Protein product: CASSSLLAGGYEQYF.

The genes are TRBV6-5 and TRBJ2-4, with TRBD2 as a possible D gene (6 bases). V lost 6 bases, J lost 9 bases, and 15 bases lay in between. Germline V CDR1 and CDR2: MNHEY, SVGAGI. The CDR3 loop spans 13 amino acids. CDR3 region: CASRLSMGGIQYF. CDR3 nucleotides: TGTGCCAGCAGGCTCAGCATGGGGGGCATTCAGTACTTC.

This chain joins TRBV27 and TRBJ2-5; the D is unclear. Looked up from germline, CDR1 is MNHEY and CDR2 is SMNVEV (reference sequence). Trimming stripped 6 bases from V and 2 bases from J, with 10 bases between. The CDR3 extends over 13 amino acids. CDR3 in DNA: TGTGCCAGCAGACTATGGGTTCAAGAGACCCAGTACTTC. Translated, it gives CASRLWVQETQYF.

This clone was recorded a few times. One end of the junction fails to match germline, which may point to a read error. The chain combines TRBV9 with TRBJ1-3; tentatively, D is TRBD1 (6 bases). CDR3 length: 16 residues. Per germline, CDR1 SGDLS and CDR2 YYNGEE. The DNA for the CDR3 is TGTGCCAGTAGCGCCCCCGGGGGGGCGCACGGAAACACCATATATTTT. Translation: CASSAPGGAHGNTIYF.

The chain is built from TRBV2 and TRBJ2-5, with D possibly being TRBD1 (6 bases). The CDR3 has 15 residues. V was trimmed by 8 bases and J by 1 base, leaving 17 bases between them. CDR1 is SNHLY and CDR2 is FYNNEI in the germline V gene. The CDR3 reads CASGARTVLQETQYF. In DNA form, the CDR3 reads TGTGCCAGCGGGGCGAGGACAGTGCTCCAAGAGACCCAGTACTTC.

The rearrangement uses TRBV29-1 and TRBJ2-1; TRBD1 matches at 10 bases. Germline V CDR1 and CDR2: SQVTM, ANQGSEA. The V segment lost 7 bases and the J segment 14 bases; nucleotides outside the gene matches: 8. CDR3 length equals 11 residues. The CDR3 region has the DNA TGCAGCGGCAGACCCGGGACAGGGGAGTTCTTC. It yields the protein CSGRPGTGEFF.

This clone appeared a few times. The gene calls are TRBV5-4 and TRBJ1-4, with unresolved D. The CDR3 covers 12 residues. CDR1 and CDR2 from the germline V gene are SGHNT and YYREEE (reference sequence). V gave up 2 bases and J gave up 7 bases, with 6 bases separating them. CDR3 loop: CASSLRGEKLFF. DNA for the CDR3: TGTGCCAGCAGCTTACGGGGTGAAAAACTGTTTTTT.

The V call is TRBV12-5, the J call TRBJ2-5, with no clear D. The DNA end lines up better with TRBJ2-7; the J call may be wrong. The CDR3 covers 12 residues. Germline V lookup: CDR1 LGHNT, CDR2 FRNRAP. The CDR3 coding sequence is TGTGCTAGTGGTTCCCCGCCCCACGAGCAGTACTTC. Translation: CASGSPPHEQYF.

The chain couples TRBV19 to TRBJ2-7; TRBD2 is a possible D gene (5 bases). The V and J ends lost 5 bases and 0 bases respectively, with 11 bases between them. The CDR3 is 14 amino acids. Germline-derived CDR1 and CDR2 are LNHDA and SQIVND (reference sequence). CDR3: CASSPERLSYEQYF. Written as DNA, the CDR3 is TGTGCCAGTAGTCCAGAGCGGCTCTCCTACGAGCAGTACTTC.

This clone was observed a single time. The V call is TRBV5-1, the J call TRBJ1-5, with 7 bases aligning to TRBD1. After removal of 1 base from V and 0 bases from J, the junction contained 4 bases not matched to a gene. Germline V gene sequence: CDR1 SGHRS, CDR2 YFSETQ. This CDR3 region has 16 residues. The chain's CDR3 is CASSLTGDNSNQPQHF. Here the CDR3 DNA reads TGCGCCAGCAGCTTGACAGGGGATAATAGCAATCAGCCCCAGCATTTT.

The chain uses TRBV30 and TRBJ1-2; unclear D gene. The CDR3 loop spans 11 amino acids. With 3 bases removed from V and 5 bases from J, the gap between germline ends came to 7 bases. The germline gives CDR1 GTSNPN, CDR2 SVGIG (reference sequence). The CDR3 spells CAWRGDYGYTF. Written as DNA, the CDR3 is TGTGCCTGGAGGGGAGATTATGGCTACACCTTC.

V is TRBV5-6 and J is TRBJ2-7, with 8 nucleotides matching TRBD2. From germline, CDR1 is SGHDT and CDR2 YYEEEE. There are 14 residues in the CDR3. V lost 4 bases and J lost 1; bases outside the gene matches: 4. CDR3 loop: CASSRGGVSYEQYF. Written as DNA, the CDR3 is TGTGCCAGCAGCCGGGGGGGGGTTTCCTACGAGCAGTACTTC.